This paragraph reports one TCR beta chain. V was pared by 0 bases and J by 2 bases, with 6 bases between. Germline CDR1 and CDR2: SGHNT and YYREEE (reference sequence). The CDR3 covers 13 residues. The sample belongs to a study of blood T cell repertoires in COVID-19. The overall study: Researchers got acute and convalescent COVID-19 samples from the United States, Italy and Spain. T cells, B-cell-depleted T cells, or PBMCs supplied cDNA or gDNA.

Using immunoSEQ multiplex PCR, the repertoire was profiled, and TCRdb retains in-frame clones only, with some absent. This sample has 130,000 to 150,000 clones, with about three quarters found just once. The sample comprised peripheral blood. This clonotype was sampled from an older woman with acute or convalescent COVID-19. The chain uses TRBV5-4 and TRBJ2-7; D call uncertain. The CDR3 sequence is CASSLERTYEQYF. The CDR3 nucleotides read TGTGCCAGCAGCTTGGAGCGCACCTACGAGCAGTACTTC.